This T cell receptor (beta chain) was identified in a study of blood T cells in healthy people across ages. V shed 5 bases, J shed 3 bases, and the junction held 16 bases outside the gene matches. This CDR3 has 20 residues. The V gene's germline CDR1 is SGHAT and CDR2 FQNNGV. A second PCR, run for roughly 7 to 12 cycles, used a sample-barcoded 5' primer plus a J-beta primer mix. MiXCR, applied by TCRdb to the 5' RACE reads, yields one record per CDR3 protein. The data contain 450,000 to 600,000 distinct CDR3 sequences, around 27% of them singletons. These same data were also listed under a study on T cells of mothers and their children.

The V and J genes are TRBV11-2 and TRBJ2-1; TRBD2 agrees at 13 bases. The clonotype comes from a boy between 2 and 10 years old in good health. Specimen: blood. The CDR3 DNA reads TGTGCCAGCAGCCTACGGACTAGCGGGAGATCGGATTGGGGCTACAATGAGCAGTTCTTC. Translation: CASSLRTSGRSDWGYNEQFF.